These 21 T cell receptor beta chains were sequenced from one sample in a study of response to subunit inactivated influenza vaccine. TCRdb reanalysed the RT-PCR reads using MiXCR and keeps one entry per CDR3 protein. The table lists roughly 500,000 distinct CDR3 sequences, 16% of them singletons. The sample here was CD4+ T cells sorted from PBMCs, taken about 24 months after vaccination. The origin of the receptors is a man between 45 and 75 years old who received an inactivated influenza vaccine.

This clonotype was picked up many times. The chain carries TRBV29-1 and TRBJ1-5; 8 bases match TRBD1. The CDR3 runs to 13 residues. Germline CDR1 is SQVTM and CDR2 is ANQGSEA. The CDR3 protein is CTRGDRSNQPQHF. DNA for the CDR3: TGCACCCGAGGGGACAGGAGCAATCAGCCCCAGCATTTT.

This clonotype appeared a few times. The rearrangement links TRBV24-1 to TRBJ2-1; 11 bases fit TRBD2. Germline trimming cut 4 bases from V and 8 bases from J; bases unmatched to any gene: 12. CDR3 length equals 17 residues. The germline V gene has CDR1 KGHDR and CDR2 SFDVKD. The CDR3 coding sequence is TGTGCCACCAGTGAAAGACTAGCGGGGTCAGTTCTCCATGAGCAGTTCTTC. Encoded protein: CATSERLAGSVLHEQFF.

The genes are TRBV29-1 and TRBJ2-1, with TRBD1 as a possible D gene (5 bases). Germline CDR1 and CDR2: SQVTM and ANQGSEA. The V end was cut by 3 bases, the J end by 8 bases, with 14 bases between. This CDR3 region has 13 residues. The CDR3 reads CSVDGNRLYEQFF. CDR3 DNA: TGCAGCGTTGATGGGAACAGGTTGTATGAGCAGTTCTTC.

Only a few counts were recorded for this clonotype. This rearrangement joins TRBV5-5 to TRBJ2-7; no firm D call. The CDR3 extends over 14 amino acids. Per the germline V gene, CDR1 is SGHKS and CDR2 is YYEKEE (reference sequence). Trimming removed 4 bases at V and 0 bases at J, with 11 bases between. CDR3 amino acids: CASSTAPHSYEQYF. CDR3 sequence (DNA): TGTGCCAGCAGCACCGCACCGCACTCCTACGAGCAGTACTTC. Drawing the rest from reference TRBV5-5 and TRBJ2-7, the complete variable domain is DAGVTQSPTHLIKTRGQQVTLRCSPISGHKSVSWYQQVLGQGPQFIFQYYEKEERGRGNFPDRFSARQFPNYSSELNVNALLLGDSALYLCASSTAPHSYEQYFGPGTRLTVT.

The chain carries TRBV29-1 and TRBJ2-1; D ambiguous. Germline CDR1 SQVTM, CDR2 ANQGSEA. The CDR3 is 13 residues long. V lost 2 bases, J lost 7 bases, and 12 bases lay in between. CDR3 in DNA: TGCAGCGTTGAAACCAGGTTGGGGAATGAGCAGTTCTTC. Translation gives CSVETRLGNEQFF.

This clonotype has a handful of counts. The chain uses TRBV7-2 and TRBJ2-3, with D possibly matching TRBD2 (6 bases). The CDR3 runs to 15 residues. Between the trimmed V and J ends, which lost 5 bases and 10 bases, there was a span of 22 bases. Germline assignment: CDR1 SGHTA and CDR2 FQGNSA. CDR3 sequence (DNA): TGTGCCAGCAGCGCAAGAGGCGGGGCCTCTCCAGCGCAGTATTTT. Its translation: CASSARGGASPAQYF.

This clonotype has ten or more counts. The chain uses TRBV12-3 or TRBV12-4 and TRBJ2-7; D gene ambiguous. V was shortened by 2 bases and J by 6 bases, with 5 bases between the two germline ends. The CDR3 consists of 11 residues. The chain's CDR3 is CASSLKLEQYF. The CDR3 nucleotides read TGTGCCAGCAGTTTAAAACTCGAGCAGTACTTC.

A few counts support this clonotype. This chain joins TRBV20-1 and TRBJ2-5, with D perhaps matching TRBD1 (5 bases). CDR3 length: 13 residues. Germline CDR1 is DFQATT and CDR2 is SNEGSKA (reference sequence). Trimming removed 3 bases at V and 5 bases at J, with 13 bases between. The CDR3 region is CSASRGDVETQYF. The DNA for the CDR3 is TGCAGTGCTAGTAGGGGTGACGTGGAGACCCAGTACTTC.

V and J are TRBV9 and TRBJ2-2, with D maybe TRBD2 (5 bases). CDR3 size: 15 residues. V lost 0 bases and J 5 bases, leaving 11 bases between the germline ends. Germline V gene lookup returns CDR1 SGDLS and CDR2 YYNGEE. CDR3 sequence: CASSVERVRTGELFF. DNA for the CDR3: TGTGCCAGCAGCGTAGAGAGGGTTCGGACCGGGGAGCTGTTTTTT.

This clonotype turned up a few times. The chain has TRBV12-3 or TRBV12-4 and TRBJ2-7; 12 positions match TRBD2. V was pared by 5 bases and J by 6 bases, with 8 bases of the junction left unmatched. This CDR3 has 15 residues. CDR3 sequence: CASSPKTSGRSEQYF. CDR3 sequence (DNA): TGTGCCAGCAGTCCTAAGACTAGCGGGAGAAGCGAGCAGTACTTC.

The table lists this clonotype with many counts. The CDR3 nucleotides are TGTGCCAGCAGCTTCAGTCAGACAGGGTATCAGAGGAACACCATATATTTT. This sequence encodes CASSFSQTGYQRNTIYF. The V and J genes are TRBV5-6 and TRBJ1-3; 7 bases are shared with TRBD1. The CDR3 spans 17 residues. Losses at the gene ends were 2 bases for V and 7 bases for J; bases not matched to a gene: 15. Looked up from germline, CDR1 is SGHDT and CDR2 is YYEEEE. Drawing the rest from reference TRBV5-6 and TRBJ1-3, the complete variable domain is DAGVTQSPTHLIKTRGQQVTLRCSPKSGHDTVSWYQQALGQGPQFIFQYYEEEERQRGNFPDRFSGHQFPNYSSELNVNALLLGDSALYLCASSFSQTGYQRNTIYFGEGSWLTVV.

V and J are TRBV28 and TRBJ2-5, with D perhaps matching TRBD1 (5 bases). Trimming removed 6 bases at V and 5 bases at J, with 10 bases between. The CDR3 covers 12 residues. Looked up from germline, CDR1 is MDHEN and CDR2 is SYDVKM. CDR3 in amino acids: CASSWGHETQYF. The CDR3 coding sequence is TGTGCCAGCAGCTGGGGCCACGAGACCCAGTACTTC.

The sample holds a few counts of this clonotype. CDR3 bases: TGTGCCAGCTCACCCTGGACTAGCAGCACAGATACGCAGTATTTT. Translating it yields CASSPWTSSTDTQYF. The V gene is TRBV18, the J gene TRBJ2-3, with 8 bases fitting TRBD2. J gave up 0 bases and V 3 bases, and 2 bases lay outside the gene matches. The CDR3 has 15 residues. The germline gives CDR1 KGHSH, CDR2 LQKENI.

The V and J genes are TRBV28 and TRBJ1-2, with 9 bases that match TRBD1. V lost 2 bases and J lost 5; bases outside the gene matches: 6. From germline, CDR1 is MDHEN and CDR2 SYDVKM. The CDR3 is 15 amino acids. CDR3 sequence reads: CASSLGDRVIYGYTF. The CDR3 DNA is TGTGCCAGCAGTTTAGGGGACAGGGTCATATATGGCTACACCTTC.

This clonotype was observed once. The CDR3 loop reads CASNRLGRHLEQYF. The DNA of the CDR3 is TGTGCCAGCAACCGACTAGGGAGGCATTTGGAGCAGTACTTC. The V gene is TRBV7-3, the J gene TRBJ2-7; D perhaps matches TRBD2 (6 bases). V was pared by 7 bases and J by 7 bases, with 20 bases between. The CDR3 loop spans 14 amino acids. Germline V CDR1 and CDR2: SGHTA, FQGTGA.

The genes are TRBV3-1 and TRBJ1-1; tentative D call: TRBD1 (6 bases). This CDR3 is built from 14 residues. Germline CDR1 is LGHDT and CDR2 is YNNKEL (reference sequence). The V and J ends lost 4 bases and 5 bases respectively, with 14 bases between them. CDR3 in DNA: TGTGCCAGCAGCCCGGAGTGGGGGGCTACTGAAGCTTTCTTT. Amino acid sequence: CASSPEWGATEAFF.

The chain couples TRBV20-1 to TRBJ2-7; perhaps D is TRBD1 or TRBD2 (5 bases each). This CDR3 region has 17 residues. V was cut by 3 bases and J by 2 bases, with 23 bases left in between. Germline V gives CDR1 DFQATT, CDR2 SNEGSKA (reference sequence). The chain's CDR3 is CSASKARGPTLTYEQYF. CDR3 bases: TGCAGTGCTAGTAAAGCGAGGGGACCTACCCTGACCTACGAGCAGTACTTC.

This clonotype has ten or more counts. The chain combines TRBV6-1 with TRBJ1-5; 7 bases are shared with TRBD1. Trimming at V came to 4 bases and at J to 3 bases, leaving 6 bases not matched to a gene. CDR3 length equals 15 residues. CDR1 is MNHNS, CDR2 SASEGT, per germline. In nucleotides, the CDR3 is TGTGCCAGCAGTGGGGGACAGTTCACCAATCAGCCCCAGCATTTT. Translating it yields CASSGGQFTNQPQHF.

The rearrangement links TRBV4-2 to TRBJ2-3; D is perhaps TRBD1 (5 bases). CDR1 is LGHNA and CDR2 is YNFKEQ in the germline V gene. The CDR3 covers 16 residues. The germline V and J ends were trimmed by 1 base and 1 base, with 12 bases remaining between them. CDR3 nucleotides: TGTGCCAGCAGCCAAGTAACAGGTCAGCGCACAGATACGCAGTATTTT. Translation: CASSQVTGQRTDTQYF.

A few counts support this clonotype. The chain employs TRBV7-9 and TRBJ1-1; D is unresolved. V was pared by 5 bases and J by 0 bases, with 7 bases between. This CDR3 contains 13 residues. Germline CDR1 SEHNR, CDR2 FQNEAQ (reference sequence). The CDR3 spells CASSTVMNTEAFF. The CDR3 DNA reads TGTGCCAGCAGCACAGTAATGAACACTGAAGCTTTCTTT.

In its sample, this clonotype was seen many times. The genes are TRBV28 and TRBJ2-3; D is unclear. Germline CDR1 is MDHEN and CDR2 is SYDVKM. CDR3 length: 15 residues. V was trimmed by 4 bases and J by 0 bases, leaving 11 bases between them. The CDR3 DNA sequence: TGTGCCAGCAGTTCCTCGCGCGAAAGCACAGATACGCAGTATTTT. This encodes CASSSSRESTDTQYF. Variable domain in full (rest from reference TRBV28 and TRBJ2-3): DVKVTQSSRYLVKRTGEKVFLECVQDMDHENMFWYRQDPGLGLRLIYFSYDVKMKEKGDIPEGYSVSREKKERFSLILESASTNQTSMYLCASSSSRESTDTQYFGPGTRLTVL.